This entry lists 30 T cell receptor beta chains sequenced from one sample in a study of beta chain features in type 1 diabetes. As every portion of the isolated RNA was reverse transcribed, the sequencing read expressed TCRB transcripts. Assay: immunoSEQ multiplex PCR; the TCRdb copy retains only in-frame clones and omits some. Here the sample spans 150,000 or so clones, around 8.6% being singletons. Notes on the study in general: When Type 1 diabetes patients were examined, their TCRB CDR3s proved moderately but significantly shorter in all four CD4+ subsets.

These receptors' antigens are unknown. Material for sequencing was central memory CD4+ T cells from blood. The receptors here all came from a woman aged 18-29 years with type 1 diabetes.

In this sample, this clone turned up a few times. The gene calls are TRBV7-9 and TRBJ1-1; tentatively, D is TRBD1 (5 bases). The CDR3 length is 14 residues. CDR1 is SEHNR and CDR2 is FQNEAQ in the germline V gene (reference sequence). V was pared by 5 bases and J by 3 bases, with 13 bases between. Written as DNA, the CDR3 is TGTGCCAGCAGCCCCCGGCGGGGCCACACTGAAGCTTTCTTT. Protein product: CASSPRRGHTEAFF.

The chain recombines TRBV7-9 with TRBJ2-1; 7 positions agree with TRBD1. The junction had 10 bases not matched to a gene; V was cut back by 5 bases and J by 6 bases. Germline V CDR1 and CDR2: SEHNR, FQNEAQ (reference sequence). The CDR3 sequence is 15 residues long. CDR3 protein: CASSPGQALVNEQFF. The CDR3 DNA reads as TGTGCCAGCAGCCCAGGACAGGCTCTGGTCAATGAGCAGTTCTTC.

This clone was picked up a small number of times. The chain has TRBV5-4 and TRBJ2-5, with D possibly TRBD2 on 8 matching bases. This CDR3 has 15 residues. The V gene's germline CDR1 is SGHNT and CDR2 YYREEE (reference sequence). With 6 bases removed from V and 2 bases from J, the gap between germline ends came to 17 bases. The CDR3: CASTTGAGGQETQYF. CDR3 in DNA: TGTGCCAGCACCACAGGGGCGGGGGGACAAGAGACCCAGTACTTC. The full variable domain, rest sourced from reference TRBV5-4 and TRBJ2-5, is ETGVTQSPTHLIKTRGQQVTLRCSSQSGHNTVSWYQQALGQGPQFIFQYYREEENGRGNFPPRFSGLQFPNYSSELNVNALELDDSALYLCASTTGAGGQETQYFGPGTRLLVL.

This clone showed up just a few times. This chain connects TRBV18 to TRBJ1-1; possibly TRBD1 for D (5 bases). V lost 3 bases and J 10 bases, leaving 18 bases between the germline ends. CDR1 is KGHSH, CDR2 LQKENI, per germline. This CDR3 has 14 residues. DNA of the CDR3: TGTGCCAGCTCACCGACGACAGAGGTGCGTGGAGCTTTCTTT. It codes for CASSPTTEVRGAFF.

This clone was counted a few times. The chain is built from TRBV7-2 and TRBJ2-1, with 10 positions matching TRBD2. The CDR3 length is 21 residues. CDR1 is SGHTA and CDR2 is FQGNSA in the germline V gene. The trim removed 0 bases at V and 6 bases at J, leaving 20 bases unmatched. In nucleotides, the CDR3 is TGTGCCAGCAGCTTAGCCCGAGTTTCGCGTAGAGCGGGGGGGCTAACCAATGAGCAGTTCTTC. Amino acids: CASSLARVSRRAGGLTNEQFF. The entire variable domain, with the rest obtained from reference TRBV7-2 and TRBJ2-1, is as follows: GAGVSQSPSNKVTEKGKDVELRCDPISGHTALYWYRQSLGQGLEFLIYFQGNSAPDKSGLPSDRFSAERTGGSVSTLTIQRTQQEDSAVYLCASSLARVSRRAGGLTNEQFFGPGTRLTVL.

The V call is TRBV5-1, the J call TRBJ2-7; TRBD2 might be the D (6 bases). V was clipped by 4 bases and J by 2 bases, with 13 bases between them. Germline CDR1 and CDR2: SGHRS and YFSETQ. This CDR3 comprises 14 residues. The CDR3 sequence: CASSLRGEAYEQYF. The CDR3 DNA is TGCGCCAGCAGCCTCCGCGGGGAGGCCTACGAGCAGTACTTC.

This clone was seen only a few times. V usage is TRBV5-6 and J usage is TRBJ2-7, with 7 bases matching TRBD2. With V trimmed by 4 bases and J by 1 base, 5 bases remained unmatched. The CDR3 covers 14 residues. Germline-derived CDR1 and CDR2 are SGHDT and YYEEEE. CDR3 in DNA: TGTGCCAGCAGCCGAGCGGGGCCATCCTACGAGCAGTACTTC. It specifies CASSRAGPSYEQYF.

This clone came up a few times. The V call is TRBV29-1, the J call TRBJ1-4; TRBD1 is a possible D gene (6 bases). Germline-derived CDR1 and CDR2 are SQVTM and ANQGSEA. Trimming pared 7 bases from V and 8 bases from J, leaving 17 bases between. This CDR3 region has 13 residues. DNA for the CDR3: TGCAGCGGGGGAGGGGGGGCTACGGAAAAACTGTTTTTT. Protein: CSGGGGATEKLFF.

The chain employs TRBV20-1 and TRBJ1-2, with 7 bases identical to TRBD1. This CDR3 is built from 11 residues. After removal of 6 bases from V and 8 bases from J, the junction contained 6 bases not matched to a gene. The germline V gene encodes CDR1 DFQATT and CDR2 SNEGSKA (reference sequence). The DNA of the CDR3 is TGCAGTGCCGCAGGACAGGTGGGCTACACCTTC. It translates to CSAAGQVGYTF.

This clone was seen a handful of times. The rearrangement joins TRBV7-3 to TRBJ2-1; 10 bases line up with TRBD2. This CDR3 is built from 17 residues. Germline trimming cut 5 bases from V and 7 bases from J; bases unmatched to any gene: 14. In germline, CDR1 is SGHTA, CDR2 FQGTGA. The CDR3 region has the DNA TGTGCCAGCAGCCCCATTGCCGGGCTAGCGGGAGTTAATGAGCAGTTCTTC. It specifies CASSPIAGLAGVNEQFF.

This clone was counted a few times. This CDR3 is CASTPGGRGGELFF. The CDR3 DNA sequence: TGTGCCAGTACCCCGGGGGGGCGCGGCGGGGAGCTGTTTTTT. The rearrangement joins TRBV19 to TRBJ2-2, with TRBD2 matching 8 bases. The CDR3 spans 14 residues. The germline CDR1 and CDR2 sequences are LNHDA and SQIVND (reference sequence). Trimming removed 7 bases from V and 7 bases from J; junction bases left unmatched: 8.

The chain combines TRBV6-6 with TRBJ2-7; D perhaps matches TRBD1 (6 bases). Germline CDR1 MNHNY, CDR2 SVGAGI (reference sequence). This CDR3 is built from 13 residues. The V gene lost 4 bases and the J gene lost 4 bases, with 11 bases spanning the gap. The CDR3 coding sequence is TGTGCCAGCAGTTCTACAGACAGGTACGAGCAGTACTTC. Its protein product is CASSSTDRYEQYF.

This sequence joins TRBV7-2 and TRBJ2-5, with D maybe TRBD2 (5 bases). The CDR3 runs to 13 residues. With 5 bases removed from V and 2 bases from J, the gap between germline ends came to 9 bases. Germline CDR1 and CDR2: SGHTA and FQGNSA. The CDR3 spells CASSPTMQETQYF. CDR3 nucleotide sequence: TGTGCCAGCAGCCCGACTATGCAAGAGACCCAGTACTTC.

Remarks on this clone: Other DNA sequences from this sample encode an identical CDR3 as well. This chain links TRBV2 with TRBJ1-1; no firm D call. The CDR3 is made up of 11 amino acids. The V gene's germline CDR1 is SNHLY and CDR2 FYNNEI. V was shortened by 6 bases and J by 4 bases, with 6 bases between the two germline ends. CDR3 loop: CASSPVTEAFF. In DNA form, the CDR3 reads TGTGCCAGCAGCCCAGTCACTGAAGCTTTCTTT. The variable domain in full, completed from reference TRBV2 and TRBJ1-1, reads EPEVTQTPSHQVTQMGQEVILRCVPISNHLYFYWYRQILGQKVEFLVSFYNNEISEKSEIFDDQFSVERPDGSNFTLKIRSTKLEDSAMYFCASSPVTEAFFGQGTRLTVV.

The chain joins TRBV28 to TRBJ2-5; 7 positions agree with TRBD1. V trimming: 9 bases; J trimming: 5 bases; junction bases outside the gene matches: 3. The CDR3 runs 11 residues. CDR1 is MDHEN and CDR2 is SYDVKM in the germline V gene. The CDR3 bases are TGTGCCAGGATGACAGGGGAGACCCAGTACTTC. Translation gives CARMTGETQYF.

There are a few counts of this clone. The rearrangement joins TRBV23-1 to TRBJ2-7; 11 bases agree with TRBD2. TRBV23-1 counts as an open reading frame of uncertain function. The CDR3 is 15 residues long. The junction had 10 bases not matched to a gene; V was cut back by 7 bases and J by 5 bases. CDR3 nucleotide sequence: TGCGCCAGCATCTCATATAGCGGGAGGGAGAACGAGCAGTACTTC. Its protein is CASISYSGRENEQYF.

This clone turned up a few times. V usage is TRBV4-1 and J usage is TRBJ1-2; 7 nucleotides line up with TRBD1. The ends lost 0 bases at V and 2 bases at J; junction bases unmatched: 3. The CDR3 spans 15 residues. Germline-derived CDR1 and CDR2 are MGHRA and YSYEKL. CDR3 residues: CASSQEMGQNYGYTF. In nucleotides, the CDR3 is TGCGCCAGCAGCCAAGAAATGGGACAGAACTATGGCTACACCTTC.

This chain joins TRBV7-2 and TRBJ1-5, with D unresolved. Germline V lookup: CDR1 SGHTA, CDR2 FQGNSA. The CDR3 covers 14 residues. V was clipped by 1 base and J by 6 bases, with 10 bases between them. In DNA, the CDR3 is TGTGCCAGCAGCTTAGTGGCAGAGGCTCAGCCCCAGCATTTT. Translated, it gives CASSLVAEAQPQHF.

There are a few counts of this clone. The rearrangement uses TRBV29-1 and TRBJ2-5; 7 positions agree with TRBD1. The trim removed 8 bases at V and 5 bases at J, leaving 14 bases unmatched. CDR3 size: 14 residues. Germline loops: CDR1 SQVTM, CDR2 ANQGSEA. This CDR3 is CSFGRGQKGETQYF. CDR3 sequence (DNA): TGCAGCTTTGGAAGGGGACAGAAGGGGGAGACCCAGTACTTC.

This clone appeared a few times. The chain employs TRBV11-2 and TRBJ2-3, with no clear D. There are 12 residues in the CDR3. V was cut by 5 bases and J by 2 bases, with 5 bases left in between. Germline V gene data show CDR1 as SGHAT and CDR2 as FQNNGV. CDR3 protein: CASSILTDTQYF. The CDR3 DNA is TGTGCCAGCAGCATCCTCACAGATACGCAGTATTTT.

This clone was seen a handful of times. V is TRBV5-1 and J is TRBJ2-1; 10 nucleotides line up with TRBD2. V lost 4 bases and J lost 8; bases outside the gene matches: 6. The CDR3 spans 14 residues. Germline V gives CDR1 SGHRS, CDR2 YFSETQ. CDR3 nucleotide sequence: TGCGCCAGCAGCCGACCTAGCGGGAGCTATGAGCAGTTCTTC. This gives the protein CASSRPSGSYEQFF.

This clone was counted a few times. The rearrangement uses TRBV14 and TRBJ2-7; possible D gene TRBD1, 6 bases. V gave up 6 bases and J gave up 3 bases, with 15 bases separating them. Germline CDR1 reads SGHDN; CDR2 reads FVKESK. The CDR3 runs to 14 residues. The CDR3 nucleotides are TGTGCCAGCAGGCGAGGACAGCCTAACTACGAGCAGTACTTC. Its translation is CASRRGQPNYEQYF.

This clone has only a few counts. The chain employs TRBV11-2 and TRBJ2-1; 8 bases map to TRBD2. This CDR3 has 15 residues. V was clipped by 4 bases and J by 5 bases; unmatched bases: 7. The V gene's germline CDR1 is SGHAT and CDR2 FQNNGV. CDR3 sequence reads: CASSWSSGHNNEQFF. As DNA, the CDR3 is TGTGCCAGCAGCTGGTCTAGCGGGCACAACAATGAGCAGTTCTTC.

The table lists this clone with a few counts. The chain joins TRBV7-9 to TRBJ1-1; TRBD1 matches 7 bases. This CDR3 has 13 amino acids. CDR1 and CDR2 (germline): SEHNR, FQNEAQ (reference sequence). V shed 1 base and J 11 bases; nucleotides not matched to a gene: 7. The CDR3 region has the DNA TGTGCCAGCAGCTTAGACTCGACAGGGAGTGCTTTCTTT. Amino acid sequence: CASSLDSTGSAFF.

This clone was counted only a few times. V usage is TRBV29-1 and J usage is TRBJ2-7; possible D gene TRBD1, 5 bases. V was clipped by 3 bases and J by 6 bases, with 15 bases between them. CDR1 is SQVTM, CDR2 ANQGSEA, per germline. CDR3 length equals 13 residues. The CDR3 region has the DNA TGCAGCGTTGATAGTGGGCTAAGGGGCGAGCAGTACTTC. This codes for CSVDSGLRGEQYF.

The chain combines TRBV6-4 with TRBJ2-3, with a possible D match to TRBD1 (6 bases). V was cut by 7 bases and J by 0 bases, with 11 bases left in between. This CDR3 has 14 amino acids. Germline V gene lookup returns CDR1 MRHNA and CDR2 SNTAGT. The CDR3 coding sequence is TGTGCCAGCAAAGGGACAAATAGCACAGATACGCAGTATTTT. This sequence encodes CASKGTNSTDTQYF.

This clone has just a few counts. The sample contains more than one DNA sequence encoding this CDR3. The gene calls are TRBV7-9 and TRBJ2-7; maybe TRBD1 (6 bases). The CDR3 sequence is 13 residues long. Germline loops: CDR1 SEHNR, CDR2 FQNEAQ (reference sequence). Trimming removed 3 bases from V and 2 bases from J, with 8 bases in between. CDR3 sequence (DNA): TGTGCCAGCAGCTTGGCAGGGGCCTACGAGCAGTACTTC. It encodes CASSLAGAYEQYF.

This chain connects TRBV28 to TRBJ2-7; 7 nucleotides agree with TRBD1. The V and J ends lost 8 bases and 2 bases, in that order; junction bases with no gene match: 6. The CDR3 runs 13 residues. Germline CDR1 and CDR2: MDHEN and SYDVKM. The DNA for the CDR3 is TGTGCCAGCCTCGGGACAGTTCCCTACGAGCAGTACTTC. Protein: CASLGTVPYEQYF. Full variable domain (rest looked up from reference TRBV28 and TRBJ2-7): DVKVTQSSRYLVKRTGEKVFLECVQDMDHENMFWYRQDPGLGLRLIYFSYDVKMKEKGDIPEGYSVSREKKERFSLILESASTNQTSMYLCASLGTVPYEQYFGPGTRLTVT.

The chain employs TRBV7-9 and TRBJ1-1; a weak D match, TRBD1 (6 bases). The CDR3 extends over 13 amino acids. The germline V gene encodes CDR1 SEHNR and CDR2 FQNEAQ (reference sequence). Deletions cut 10 bases from V and 6 bases from J, with 18 bases between. Here the CDR3 DNA reads TGTGCCACCGGACCCAGGGGAAGGGCTGAAGCTTTCTTT. Encoded protein: CATGPRGRAEAFF.

This clone was counted between two and nine times. The rearrangement joins TRBV29-1 to TRBJ2-6; D may be TRBD1 (6 bases). Trimming took 3 bases from V and 2 from J, leaving 20 bases between them. This CDR3 is built from 18 residues. Germline-derived CDR1 and CDR2 are SQVTM and ANQGSEA. The CDR3 loop is CSVDRPGADLAGANVLTF. The DNA of the CDR3 is TGCAGCGTTGATCGGCCAGGGGCCGATTTGGCTGGGGCCAACGTCCTGACTTTC. Combining the CDR3 with reference TRBV29-1 and TRBJ2-6 gives the whole variable domain SAVISQKPSRDICQRGTSLTIQCQVDSQVTMMFWYRQQPGQSLTLIATANQGSEATYESGFVIDKFPISRPNLTFSTLTVSNMSPEDSSIYLCSVDRPGADLAGANVLTFGAGSRLTVL.